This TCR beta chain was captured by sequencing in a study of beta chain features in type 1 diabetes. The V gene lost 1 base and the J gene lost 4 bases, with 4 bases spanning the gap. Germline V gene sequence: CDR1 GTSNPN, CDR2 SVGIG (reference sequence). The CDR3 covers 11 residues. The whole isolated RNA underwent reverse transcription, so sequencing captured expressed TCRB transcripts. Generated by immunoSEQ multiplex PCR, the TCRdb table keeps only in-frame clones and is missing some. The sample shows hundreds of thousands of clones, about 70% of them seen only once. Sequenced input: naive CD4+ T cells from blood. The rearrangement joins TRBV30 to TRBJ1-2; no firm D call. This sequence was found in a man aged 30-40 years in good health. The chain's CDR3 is CAWSEVYGYTF. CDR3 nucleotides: TGTGCCTGGAGTGAGGTCTATGGCTACACCTTC.